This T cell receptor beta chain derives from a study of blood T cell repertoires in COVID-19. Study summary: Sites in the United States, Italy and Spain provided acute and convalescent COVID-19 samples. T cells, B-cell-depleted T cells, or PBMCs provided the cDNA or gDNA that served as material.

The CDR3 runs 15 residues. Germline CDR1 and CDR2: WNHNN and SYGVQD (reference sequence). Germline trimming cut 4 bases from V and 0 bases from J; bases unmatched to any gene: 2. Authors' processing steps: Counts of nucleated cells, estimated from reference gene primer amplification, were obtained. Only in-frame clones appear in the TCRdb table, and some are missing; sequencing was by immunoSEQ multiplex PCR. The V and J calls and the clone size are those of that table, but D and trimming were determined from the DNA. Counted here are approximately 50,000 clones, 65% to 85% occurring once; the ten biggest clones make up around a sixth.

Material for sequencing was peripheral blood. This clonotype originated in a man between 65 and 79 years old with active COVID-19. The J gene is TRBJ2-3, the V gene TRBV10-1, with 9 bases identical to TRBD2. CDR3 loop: CASSGGLASTDTQYF. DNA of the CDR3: TGCGCCAGCAGTGGGGGACTAGCAAGCACAGATACGCAGTATTTT.